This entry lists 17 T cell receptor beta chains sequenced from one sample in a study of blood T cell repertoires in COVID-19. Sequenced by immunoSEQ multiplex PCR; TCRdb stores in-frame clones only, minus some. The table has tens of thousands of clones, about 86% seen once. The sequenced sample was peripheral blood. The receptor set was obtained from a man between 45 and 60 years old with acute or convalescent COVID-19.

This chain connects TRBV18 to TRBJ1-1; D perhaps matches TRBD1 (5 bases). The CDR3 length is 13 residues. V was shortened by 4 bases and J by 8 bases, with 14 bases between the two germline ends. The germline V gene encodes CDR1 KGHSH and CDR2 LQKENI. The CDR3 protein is CASSRRGGTEAFF. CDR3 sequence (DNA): TGTGCCAGCTCACGAAGAGGAGGGACGGAAGCTTTCTTT.

DNA for the CDR3: TGTGCCAGCAGTTTGCCTGCTAGCGGGACCTACGAGCAGTACTTC. Its translation is CASSLPASGTYEQYF. This chain joins TRBV28 and TRBJ2-7; 9 bases agree with TRBD2. This CDR3 contains 15 residues. Losses at the gene ends were 3 bases for V and 2 bases for J; bases not matched to a gene: 5. Germline V gene sequence: CDR1 MDHEN, CDR2 SYDVKM.

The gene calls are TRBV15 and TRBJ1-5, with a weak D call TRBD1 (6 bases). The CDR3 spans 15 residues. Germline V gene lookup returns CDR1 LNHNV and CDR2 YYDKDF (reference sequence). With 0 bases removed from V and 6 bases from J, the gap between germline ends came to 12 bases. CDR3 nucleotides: TGTGCCACCAGCAGAGATCGGGGGGCTAGTCAGCCCCAGCATTTT. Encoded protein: CATSRDRGASQPQHF.

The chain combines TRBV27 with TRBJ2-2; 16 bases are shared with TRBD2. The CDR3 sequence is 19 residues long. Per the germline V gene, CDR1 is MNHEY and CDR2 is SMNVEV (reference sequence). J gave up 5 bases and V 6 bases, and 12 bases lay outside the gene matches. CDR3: CASSGPGLAGGGRTGELFF. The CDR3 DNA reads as TGTGCCAGCAGCGGCCCGGGACTAGCGGGAGGGGGACGTACCGGGGAGCTGTTTTTT.

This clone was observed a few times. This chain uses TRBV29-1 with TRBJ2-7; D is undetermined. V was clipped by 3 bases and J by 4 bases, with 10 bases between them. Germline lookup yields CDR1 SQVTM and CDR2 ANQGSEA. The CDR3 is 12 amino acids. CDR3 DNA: TGCAGCGTTGATGCCAACGGGTACGAGCAGTACTTC. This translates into CSVDANGYEQYF.

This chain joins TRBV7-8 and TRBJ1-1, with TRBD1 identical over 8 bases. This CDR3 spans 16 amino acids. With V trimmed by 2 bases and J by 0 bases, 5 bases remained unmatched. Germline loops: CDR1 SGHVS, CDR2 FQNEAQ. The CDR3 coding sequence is TGTGCCAGCAGCTTAAACAGGGGGTACATGAACACTGAAGCTTTCTTT. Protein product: CASSLNRGYMNTEAFF.

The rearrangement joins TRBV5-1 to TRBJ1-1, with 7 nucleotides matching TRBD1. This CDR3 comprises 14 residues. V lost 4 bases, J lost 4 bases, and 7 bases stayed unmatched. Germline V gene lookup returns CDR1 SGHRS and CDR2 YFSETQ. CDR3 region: CASSVDRATTEAFF. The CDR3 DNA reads TGCGCCAGCAGCGTAGACAGGGCTACCACTGAAGCTTTCTTT. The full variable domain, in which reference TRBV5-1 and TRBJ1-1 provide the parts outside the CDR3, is KAGVTQTPRYLIKTRGQQVTLSCSPISGHRSVSWYQQTPGQGLQFLFEYFSETQRNKGNFPGRFSGRQFSNSRSEMNVSTLELGDSALYLCASSVDRATTEAFFGQGTRLTVV.

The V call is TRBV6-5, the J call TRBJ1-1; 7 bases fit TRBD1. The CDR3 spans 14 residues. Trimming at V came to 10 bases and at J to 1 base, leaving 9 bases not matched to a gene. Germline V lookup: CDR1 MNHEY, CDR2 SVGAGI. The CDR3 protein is CATFRTGKNTEAFF. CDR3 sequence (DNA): TGTGCCACCTTCCGGACAGGAAAGAACACTGAAGCTTTCTTT.

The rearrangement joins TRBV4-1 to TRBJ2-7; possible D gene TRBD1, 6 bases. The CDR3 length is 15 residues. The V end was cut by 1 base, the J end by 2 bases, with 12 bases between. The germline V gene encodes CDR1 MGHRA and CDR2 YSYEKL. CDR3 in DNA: TGCGCCAGCAGCCAAGGATGGACAGCGACCTACGAGCAGTACTTC. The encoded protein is CASSQGWTATYEQYF.

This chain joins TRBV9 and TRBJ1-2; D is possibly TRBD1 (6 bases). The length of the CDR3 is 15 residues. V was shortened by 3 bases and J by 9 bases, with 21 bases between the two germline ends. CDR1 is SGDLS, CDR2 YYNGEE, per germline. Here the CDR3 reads CASSAPATGLVSYTF. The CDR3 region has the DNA TGTGCCAGCAGCGCCCCCGCGACAGGTCTTGTCAGCTACACCTTC.

CDR3 bases: TGTGCCATCAGTGAGTCCACAGGGGGCCTTGGCTACACCTTC. It specifies CAISESTGGLGYTF. This sequence joins TRBV10-3 and TRBJ1-2; 9 bases line up with TRBD1. Germline assignment: CDR1 ENHRY and CDR2 SYGVKD. V shed 0 bases and J 7 bases; nucleotides not matched to a gene: 3. CDR3 length equals 14 residues.

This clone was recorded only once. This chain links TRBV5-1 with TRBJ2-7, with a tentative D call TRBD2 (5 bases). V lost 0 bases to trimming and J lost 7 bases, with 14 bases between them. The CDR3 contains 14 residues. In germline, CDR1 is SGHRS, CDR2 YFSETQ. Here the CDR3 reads CASSLAVGIGEQYF. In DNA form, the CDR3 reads TGCGCCAGCAGCTTGGCTGTCGGGATAGGGGAGCAGTACTTC.

CDR3: CASSDRAYEQFF. The CDR3 DNA follows: TGTGCCAGCAGCGACAGGGCCTATGAGCAGTTCTTC. The rearrangement uses TRBV11-2 and TRBJ2-1, with TRBD1 matching 7 bases. This CDR3 has 12 amino acids. Losses at the gene ends were 5 bases for V and 8 bases for J; bases not matched to a gene: 3. CDR1 is SGHAT, CDR2 FQNNGV, per germline. Using reference TRBV11-2 and TRBJ2-1 for the parts outside the CDR3, the full variable domain is EAGVAQSPRYKIIEKRQSVAFWCNPISGHATLYWYQQILGQGPKLLIQFQNNGVVDDSQLPKDRFSAERLKGVDSTLKIQPAKLEDSAVYLCASSDRAYEQFFGPGTRLTVL.

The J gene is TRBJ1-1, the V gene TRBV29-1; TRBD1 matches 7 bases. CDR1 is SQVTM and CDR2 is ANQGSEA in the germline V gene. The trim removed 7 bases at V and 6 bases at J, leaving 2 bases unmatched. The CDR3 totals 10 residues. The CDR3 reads CSADRAEAFF. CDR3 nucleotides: TGCAGCGCAGACAGGGCTGAAGCTTTCTTT.

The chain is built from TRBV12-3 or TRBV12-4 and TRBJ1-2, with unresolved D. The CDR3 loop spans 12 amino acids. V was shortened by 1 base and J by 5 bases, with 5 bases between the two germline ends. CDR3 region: CASSLGTYGYTF. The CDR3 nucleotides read TGTGCCAGCAGTTTAGGCACTTATGGCTACACCTTC.

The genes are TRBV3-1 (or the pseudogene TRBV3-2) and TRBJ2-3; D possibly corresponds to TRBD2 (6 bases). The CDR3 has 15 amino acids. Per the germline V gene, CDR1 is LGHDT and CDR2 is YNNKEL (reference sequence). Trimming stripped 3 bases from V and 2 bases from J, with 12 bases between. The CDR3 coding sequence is TGTGCCAGCAGCCATGGAGGGGATCACACAGATACGCAGTATTTT. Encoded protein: CASSHGGDHTDTQYF.

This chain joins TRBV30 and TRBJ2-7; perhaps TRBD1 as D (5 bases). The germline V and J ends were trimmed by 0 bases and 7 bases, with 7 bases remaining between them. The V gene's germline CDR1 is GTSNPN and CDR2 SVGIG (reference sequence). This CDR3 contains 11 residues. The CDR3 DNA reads TGTGCCTGGAGTGTAGGACAAGAGCAGTACTTC. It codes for CAWSVGQEQYF.